Listed below are T cell receptor beta chains from one sample, sequenced in a study of PD-1 blockade in classical Hodgkin lymphoma. Assay: immunoSEQ multiplex PCR; the TCRdb copy retains only in-frame clones and omits some. This table has 45,000 to 55,000 clones, 81% appearing once. The input for sequencing was peripheral blood mononuclear cells (PBMCs), taken at baseline. These receptor sequences come from a human donor with classical Hodgkin lymphoma. Each CDR3 is given with its conserved first and last residue. The order of the fields is D gene, clone size, CDR3 length, V gene, J gene, CDR3 DNA, CDR3 protein. The D gene is left open where the match is weak. The size field is filled for only some rows; it gives once, few, many or a size class.

d_gene: NA
abundance: few
len: 16
v_gene: TRBV11-3
j_gene: TRBJ2-3
CDR3nt: TGTGCCAGCAGCCCCCGTGGGAGAAGGGCTACAGATACGCAGTATTTT
CDR3aa: CASSPRGRRATDTQYF

d_gene: TRBD1
abundance: few
len: 14
v_gene: TRBV6-5
j_gene: TRBJ1-5
CDR3nt: TGTGCCAGCGGGACAGGGAGGGACAATCAGCCCCAGCATTTT
CDR3aa: CASGTGRDNQPQHF

d_gene: TRBD2
abundance: NA
len: 13
v_gene: TRBV10-1
j_gene: TRBJ2-3
CDR3nt: TGCGCCAGCAGTCGGGACTACTCAGATACGCAGTATTTT
CDR3aa: CASSRDYSDTQYF

d_gene: TRBD1
abundance: NA
len: 14
v_gene: TRBV7-2
j_gene: TRBJ2-1
CDR3nt: TGTGCCAGCAGCTTAGACAGGGGGCCCTATGAGCAGTTCTTC
CDR3aa: CASSLDRGPYEQFF

d_gene: NA
abundance: NA
len: 14
v_gene: TRBV5-8
j_gene: TRBJ1-4
CDR3nt: TGTGCCAGCAGCGCCGGGAACCCTAATGAAAAACTGTTTTTT
CDR3aa: CASSAGNPNEKLFF

d_gene: NA
abundance: once
len: 14
v_gene: TRBV5-6
j_gene: TRBJ1-5
CDR3nt: TGTGCCAGCAGCTTGGAACAGGGTAATCAGCCCCAGCATTTT
CDR3aa: CASSLEQGNQPQHF

d_gene: NA
abundance: NA
len: 15
v_gene: TRBV5-5
j_gene: TRBJ1-2
CDR3nt: TGTGCCAGCAGCTTGGGTCCGGGGACTAACTATGGCTACACCTTC
CDR3aa: CASSLGPGTNYGYTF

d_gene: TRBD2
abundance: NA
len: 18
v_gene: TRBV19
j_gene: TRBJ2-2
CDR3nt: TGTGCCAGTAGACCAGGGACTAGCGGGAGTCACGGCACCGGGGAGCTGTTTTTT
CDR3aa: CASRPGTSGSHGTGELFF

d_gene: NA
abundance: NA
len: 17
v_gene: TRBV10-3
j_gene: TRBJ2-1
CDR3nt: TGTGCCATCATGCAGGGGCGAACCGGACTAGGGAGTAATGAGCAGTTCTTC
CDR3aa: CAIMQGRTGLGSNEQFF

d_gene: TRBD1
abundance: NA
len: 17
v_gene: TRBV12-5
j_gene: TRBJ1-1
CDR3nt: TGTGCTAGTGGTTTGATTCTCAGGGACAGGGGAGGGACTGAAGCTTTCTTT
CDR3aa: CASGLILRDRGGTEAFF

d_gene: NA
abundance: NA
len: 13
v_gene: TRBV13
j_gene: TRBJ1-2
CDR3nt: TGTGCCAGCTCCTGGGGGCGCGAAGGTGGCTACACCTTC
CDR3aa: CASSWGREGGYTF

d_gene: NA
abundance: once
len: 16
v_gene: TRBV14
j_gene: TRBJ2-7
CDR3nt: TGTGCCAGCAGCCAAAGGCTGGGCGCGTTGGCCTACGAGCAGTACTTC
CDR3aa: CASSQRLGALAYEQYF

d_gene: NA
abundance: NA
len: 16
v_gene: TRBV18
j_gene: TRBJ1-4
CDR3nt: TGTGCCAGCTCACCTGAGTGGGGACGGCCGGGGGAAAAACTGTTTTTT
CDR3aa: CASSPEWGRPGEKLFF

d_gene: NA
abundance: NA
len: 15
v_gene: TRBV30
j_gene: TRBJ2-2
CDR3nt: TGTGCCTGGACCTTAAGGGACACCCGCACCGGGGAGCTGTTTTTT
CDR3aa: CAWTLRDTRTGELFF

d_gene: NA
abundance: NA
len: 17
v_gene: TRBV16
j_gene: TRBJ2-6
CDR3nt: TGTGCCAGCAGCCTCCAGGTAGGGGGCTCTGGGGCCAACGTCCTGACTTTC
CDR3aa: CASSLQVGGSGANVLTF

d_gene: TRBD1
abundance: NA
len: 15
v_gene: TRBV7-9
j_gene: TRBJ1-2
CDR3nt: TGTGCCAGCAGCGCTACGACAGGGAGGAACTATGGCTACACCTTC
CDR3aa: CASSATTGRNYGYTF

d_gene: NA
abundance: NA
len: 13
v_gene: TRBV6-6
j_gene: TRBJ2-7
CDR3nt: TGTGCCAGCGCGAGGGGATCCCTCTACGAGCAGTACTTC
CDR3aa: CASARGSLYEQYF

d_gene: TRBD1
abundance: NA
len: 17
v_gene: TRBV9
j_gene: TRBJ1-3
CDR3nt: TGTGCCAGCAGCACCGAACAATGGCAGGGGGACGGAAACACCATATATTTT
CDR3aa: CASSTEQWQGDGNTIYF

d_gene: NA
abundance: NA
len: 15
v_gene: TRBV7-9
j_gene: TRBJ2-6
CDR3nt: TGTGCCAGCAGCTACCAGGGACCTGGGGCCAACGTCCTGACTTTC
CDR3aa: CASSYQGPGANVLTF

d_gene: NA
abundance: NA
len: 13
v_gene: TRBV7-9
j_gene: TRBJ2-7
CDR3nt: TGTGCCAGCAGCTTATCTACCTACTACGAGCAGTACTTC
CDR3aa: CASSLSTYYEQYF

d_gene: TRBD2
abundance: NA
len: 18
v_gene: TRBV5-1
j_gene: TRBJ2-1
CDR3nt: TGCGCCAGCAGCCTCGGACTAGCGGGTCTACCCTCCTACAATGAGCAGTTCTTC
CDR3aa: CASSLGLAGLPSYNEQFF

d_gene: NA
abundance: NA
len: 15
v_gene: TRBV19
j_gene: TRBJ1-2
CDR3nt: TGTGCCAGTAGTATTGTGTTTAAGACCTCATATGGCTACACCTTC
CDR3aa: CASSIVFKTSYGYTF

d_gene: NA
abundance: NA
len: 17
v_gene: TRBV7-9
j_gene: TRBJ1-2
CDR3nt: TGTGCCAGCAGCTCGCTAAAGGGAGAGAGGAGCAACTATGGCTACACCTTC
CDR3aa: CASSSLKGERSNYGYTF

d_gene: NA
abundance: few
len: 13
v_gene: TRBV6-5
j_gene: TRBJ1-5
CDR3nt: TGTGCCAGCAGTACCAGTCGGGATCAGCCCCAGCATTTT
CDR3aa: CASSTSRDQPQHF

d_gene: TRBD2
abundance: NA
len: 16
v_gene: TRBV11-3
j_gene: TRBJ2-2
CDR3nt: TGTGCCAGCAGGATAAAAGCGGGAGTGATACACGGGGAGCTGTTTTTT
CDR3aa: CASRIKAGVIHGELFF

d_gene: TRBD1
abundance: NA
len: 14
v_gene: TRBV11-2
j_gene: TRBJ1-2
CDR3nt: TGTGCCAGCAGCGATAGGCGACAGGGGGACGGCTACACCTTC
CDR3aa: CASSDRRQGDGYTF

d_gene: NA
abundance: NA
len: 12
v_gene: TRBV11-3
j_gene: TRBJ1-5
CDR3nt: TGTGCCAGCAGCTTGCCCCATCAGCCCCAGCATTTT
CDR3aa: CASSLPHQPQHF

d_gene: NA
abundance: NA
len: 14
v_gene: TRBV5-8
j_gene: TRBJ1-2
CDR3nt: TGTGCCAGCAGCCTCGGGACACCCTTCGATGGCTACACCTTC
CDR3aa: CASSLGTPFDGYTF

d_gene: TRBD2
abundance: NA
len: 12
v_gene: TRBV10-2
j_gene: TRBJ2-5
CDR3nt: TGCGCCAGCAGTCCGGGAGGAGAGACCCAGTACTTC
CDR3aa: CASSPGGETQYF

d_gene: TRBD1
abundance: once
len: 16
v_gene: TRBV5-6
j_gene: TRBJ1-2
CDR3nt: TGTGCCAGCAGCTTGCAGGGACAGGGGCTGATCAGGGGCTACACCTTC
CDR3aa: CASSLQGQGLIRGYTF